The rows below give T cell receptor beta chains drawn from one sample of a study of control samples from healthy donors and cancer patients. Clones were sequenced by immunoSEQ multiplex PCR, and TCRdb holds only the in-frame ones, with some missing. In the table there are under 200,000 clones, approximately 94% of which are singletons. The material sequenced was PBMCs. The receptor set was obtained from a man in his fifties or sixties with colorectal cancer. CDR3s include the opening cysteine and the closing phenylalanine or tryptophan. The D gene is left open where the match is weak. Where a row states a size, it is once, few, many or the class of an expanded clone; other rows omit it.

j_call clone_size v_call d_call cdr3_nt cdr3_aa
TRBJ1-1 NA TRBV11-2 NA TGTGCCAGCAGCTTCGCCTCGAACTCCCCCTTTGAAGCTTTCTTT CASSFASNSPFEAFF
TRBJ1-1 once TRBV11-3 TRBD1 TGTGCCAGCAGCCAGGAGGTGGACAGGCCGAACACTGAAGCTTTCTTT CASSQEVDRPNTEAFF
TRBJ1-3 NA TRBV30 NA TGTGCCTGGAGTCAGGGCGTAACTGGAAACACCATATATTTT CAWSQGVTGNTIYF
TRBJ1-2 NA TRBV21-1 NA TGTGCCAGCAGCAAAGGTGGCAGATCCTATGGCTACACCTTC CASSKGGRSYGYTF
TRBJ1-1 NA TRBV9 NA TGTGCCAGCAGCGTAGGAGTTTTCACTGAAGCTTTCTTT CASSVGVFTEAFF
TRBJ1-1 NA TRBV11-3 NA TGTGCCAGCAGCTTAGCCGGCCAGAACACTGAAGCTTTCTTT CASSLAGQNTEAFF
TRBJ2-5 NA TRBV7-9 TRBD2 TGTGCCAGCAGCTTAGGTGGCTCGTCGGGGGGGAATCAAGAGACCCAGTACTTC CASSLGGSSGGNQETQYF
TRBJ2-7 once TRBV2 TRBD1 TGTGCCAGCAGTGAGAGTAGGACAGGGGGCATCAACGAGCAGTACTTC CASSESRTGGINEQYF
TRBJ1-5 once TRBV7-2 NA TGTGCCAGCAGCTTGAGCCCCGGACAGAATCAGCCCCAGCATTTT CASSLSPGQNQPQHF
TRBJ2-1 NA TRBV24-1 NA TGTGCCACCAGTGAGGGCAGCCCCTCCTACAATGAGCAGTTCTTC CATSEGSPSYNEQFF
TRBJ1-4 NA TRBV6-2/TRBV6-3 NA TGTGCCAGCAGTTACTTCCGGGACCGGCATGAAAAACTGTTTTTT CASSYFRDRHEKLFF
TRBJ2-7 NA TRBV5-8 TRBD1 TGTGCCAGCAGCTTATGGACAGGTGGCCCCTACGAGCAGTACTTC CASSLWTGGPYEQYF
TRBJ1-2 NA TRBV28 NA TGTGCCAGCAGTTTATTCTCCAGGGCCCATTATGGCTACACCTTC CASSLFSRAHYGYTF
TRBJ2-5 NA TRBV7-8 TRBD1 TGTGCCAGCAGCCCACGGGACAGGGGTCAGGTTGCGGCCCAGTACTTC CASSPRDRGQVAAQYF
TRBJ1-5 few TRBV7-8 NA TGTGCCAGCAGCTTAGCGAGTAGCAATCAGCCCCAGCATTTT CASSLASSNQPQHF
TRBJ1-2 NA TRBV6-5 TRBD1 TGTGCCAGCAGCTCGGACAGGAACTATGGCTACACCTTC CASSSDRNYGYTF
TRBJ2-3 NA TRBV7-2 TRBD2 TGTGCCAGCAGCTTATATAGCGGGGGCGATTCGCAGTATTTT CASSLYSGGDSQYF
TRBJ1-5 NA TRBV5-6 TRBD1 TGTGCCAGCAGCTTGGCCGGGACAGGGGCTAGCAATCAGCCCCAGCATTTT CASSLAGTGASNQPQHF
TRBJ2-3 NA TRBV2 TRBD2 TGTGCCAGCAGTGGACTAGCGGGGGACCCCAATACGCAGTATTTT CASSGLAGDPNTQYF
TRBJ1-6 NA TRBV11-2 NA TGTGCCAGCAGCTTCGGGAGCTCGGATTCACCCCTCCACTTT CASSFGSSDSPLHF
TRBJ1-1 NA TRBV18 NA TGTGCCAGCTCACCGGGGGTTCAGAACACTGAAGCTTTCTTT CASSPGVQNTEAFF
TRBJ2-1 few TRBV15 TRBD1 TGTGCCACCAGCAGAGATAGACAGGGGTATGAGCAGTTCTTC CATSRDRQGYEQFF
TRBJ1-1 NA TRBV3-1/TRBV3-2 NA TGTGCCAGCAGCCGACAGAGGAACACTGAAGCTTTCTTT CASSRQRNTEAFF
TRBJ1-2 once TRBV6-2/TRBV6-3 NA TGTGCCAGCAGTCCAGGACAAATTGGCTACACCTTC CASSPGQIGYTF
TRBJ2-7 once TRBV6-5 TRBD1 TGTGCCAGCAGTCTCAGACAGGGGAATATTGACGAGCAGTACTTC CASSLRQGNIDEQYF
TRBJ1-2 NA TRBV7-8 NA TGTGCCAGCAGCCCACAGGGTTCCTATGGCTACACCTTC CASSPQGSYGYTF
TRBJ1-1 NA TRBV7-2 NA TGTGCCAGCAGTGAGCTAGGGGGGAACACTGAAGCTTTCTTT CASSELGGNTEAFF
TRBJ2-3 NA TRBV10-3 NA TGTGCCATCAGTCGTGACAAAACCACAGATACGCAGTATTTT CAISRDKTTDTQYF
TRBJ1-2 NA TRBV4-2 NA TGTGCCAGCAGCCAAGATATGGCCAGCTATGGCTACACCTTC CASSQDMASYGYTF
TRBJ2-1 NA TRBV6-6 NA TGTGCCAGCGAAACTACCTACAATGAGCAGTTCTTC CASETTYNEQFF
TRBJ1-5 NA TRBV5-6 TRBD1 TGTGCCAGCAGCTTGGGGGGACAGGGGGCATTTCAGCCCCAGCATTTT CASSLGGQGAFQPQHF
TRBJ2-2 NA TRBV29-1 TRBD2 TGCAGCGTTTATCGGACTAGCGGGGGCCGCGGGGGGACCGGGGAGCTGTTTTTT CSVYRTSGGRGGTGELFF
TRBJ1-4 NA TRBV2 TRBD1 TGTGCCAGCAGAGTCGACAGGGGAACGGAAAAACTGTTTTTT CASRVDRGTEKLFF
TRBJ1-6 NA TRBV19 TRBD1 TGTGCCAGTACCGTCGGACAGGCCAATTCACCCCTCCACTTT CASTVGQANSPLHF
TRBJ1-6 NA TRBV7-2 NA TGTGCCAGCAGCTTGACAGTCGCGAATTCACCCCTCCACTTT CASSLTVANSPLHF
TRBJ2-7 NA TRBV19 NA TGTGCCAGTAGTATGTCGCACGGGCAGACCTACGAGCAGTACTTC CASSMSHGQTYEQYF
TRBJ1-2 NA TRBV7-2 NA TGTGCCAGCAAAACCAATGCAGGGACGGGGTTCTATGGCTACACCTTC CASKTNAGTGFYGYTF
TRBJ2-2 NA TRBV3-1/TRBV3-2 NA TGTGCCAGCAGCCAAACGGGGGAGACACCCGGGGAGCTGTTTTTT CASSQTGETPGELFF
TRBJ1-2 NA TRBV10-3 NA TGTGCCATCAGTGTAGGGCAGGGTAACTATGGCTACACCTTC CAISVGQGNYGYTF
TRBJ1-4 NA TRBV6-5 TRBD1 TGTGCCAGCAGTTACTCGAGCAGGGGGATAGGTGAAAAACTGTTTTTT CASSYSSRGIGEKLFF
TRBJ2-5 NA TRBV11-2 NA TGTGCCAGCAGCTTAAACCCCTCAAGCGGCGCGGGGGAGACCCAGTACTTC CASSLNPSSGAGETQYF
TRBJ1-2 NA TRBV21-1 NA TGTGCCAGCGGGCAGACAATTCCCAACTATGGCTACACCTTC CASGQTIPNYGYTF
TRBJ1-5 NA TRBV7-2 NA TGTGCCAGCAGCTCCCCGGCGGGGGGTCAGCCCCAGCATTTT CASSSPAGGQPQHF
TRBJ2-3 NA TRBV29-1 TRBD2 TGCAGCGCTGATCATGAGCGGGGGGCGCCAGATACGCAGTATTTT CSADHERGAPDTQYF
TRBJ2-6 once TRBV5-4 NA TGTGCCAGCAGAAGGAGCTCTGGGGCCAACGTCCTGACTTTC CASRRSSGANVLTF
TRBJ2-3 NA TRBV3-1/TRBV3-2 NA TGTGCCAGCAGCCCACCTGCGAGGGGCACAGATACGCAGTATTTT CASSPPARGTDTQYF
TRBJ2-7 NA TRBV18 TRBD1 TGTGCCAGCTCCCCCGGACAGGGGACCTGGGAGCAGTACTTC CASSPGQGTWEQYF
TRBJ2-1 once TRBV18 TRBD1 TGTGCCAGCTCACTTTCGACAGGGATCAATGAGCAGTTCTTC CASSLSTGINEQFF
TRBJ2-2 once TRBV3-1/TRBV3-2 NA TGTGCCAGCAGCCTCGGGGGCGGGGGGAACACCGGGGAGCTGTTTTTT CASSLGGGGNTGELFF
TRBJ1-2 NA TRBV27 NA TGTGCCAGCAGTTCGGCAGGGTATAACTATGGCTACACCTTC CASSSAGYNYGYTF
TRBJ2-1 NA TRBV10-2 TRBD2 TGCGCCAGCAGTGAGTACCCCGCCGGGACTAGCGGGGGAGCAAATGAGCAGTTCTTC CASSEYPAGTSGGANEQFF
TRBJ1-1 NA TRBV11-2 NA TGTGCCAGCAGCTTAGGGGCAGGGGAAGCTTTCTTT CASSLGAGEAFF
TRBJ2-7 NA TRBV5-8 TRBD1 TGTGCCAGCCCTGAAGGACAGGGTTTCTCCTACGAGCAGTACTTC CASPEGQGFSYEQYF
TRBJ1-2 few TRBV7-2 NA TGTGCCAGCAGCCTCAATGGGGGGTCTGAGGGGTGGACCTTC CASSLNGGSEGWTF